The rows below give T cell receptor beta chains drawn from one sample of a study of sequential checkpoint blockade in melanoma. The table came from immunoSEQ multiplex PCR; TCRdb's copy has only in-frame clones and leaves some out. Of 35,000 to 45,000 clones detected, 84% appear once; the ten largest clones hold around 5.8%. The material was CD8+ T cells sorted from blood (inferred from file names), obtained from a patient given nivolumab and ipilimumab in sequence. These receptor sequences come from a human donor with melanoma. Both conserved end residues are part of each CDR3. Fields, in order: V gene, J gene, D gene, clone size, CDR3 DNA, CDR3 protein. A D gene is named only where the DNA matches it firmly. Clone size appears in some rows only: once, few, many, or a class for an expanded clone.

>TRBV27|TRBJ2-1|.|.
TGTGCCAGCAGTTTATCTGGCGGGGCCTACAATGAGCAGTTCTTC
CASSLSGGAYNEQFF
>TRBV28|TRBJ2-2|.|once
TGTGCCAGCATCCCCGCGACTGCGAACACCGGGGAGCTGTTTTTT
CASIPATANTGELFF
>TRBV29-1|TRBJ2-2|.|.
TGCAGCGTTTGGAAAGGGGGAGGGAAGAACACCGGGGAGCTGTTTTTT
CSVWKGGGKNTGELFF
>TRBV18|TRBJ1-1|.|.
TGTGCCAGCTCACCGGAAGGCAGGGCTGAAGCTTTCTTT
CASSPEGRAEAFF
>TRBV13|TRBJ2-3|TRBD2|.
TGTGCCAGCAGCTTAGGACTAGCGGGAGAGAGGGATACGCAGTATTTT
CASSLGLAGERDTQYF
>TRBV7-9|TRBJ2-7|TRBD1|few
TGTGCCAGCACCGGGGACAGGGACGAGCAGTACTTC
CASTGDRDEQYF
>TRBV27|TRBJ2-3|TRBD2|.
TGTGCCACAAGACTAGCGGGAGTTGATACGCAGTATTTT
CATRLAGVDTQYF
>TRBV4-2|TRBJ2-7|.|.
TGTGCCAGCAGCCAAGAAGCAGGCGCGGGGTCCTACGAGCAGTACTTC
CASSQEAGAGSYEQYF
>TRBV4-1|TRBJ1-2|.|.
TGCGCCAGCAGCCAAGGGAGTGAGGGAGACTATGGCTACACCTTC
CASSQGSEGDYGYTF
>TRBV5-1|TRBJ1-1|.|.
TGCGCCAGCAGCCGGGGGAGCAATGAAGCTTTCTTT
CASSRGSNEAFF
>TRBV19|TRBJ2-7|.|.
TGTGCCAGTAGTACGGGAACAGGGTTCTCCTACGAGCAGTACTTC
CASSTGTGFSYEQYF
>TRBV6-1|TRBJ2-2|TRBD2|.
TGTGCCAGCAGTGAATTAGCGGGGGGGCCCGGGGAGCTGTTTTTT
CASSELAGGPGELFF
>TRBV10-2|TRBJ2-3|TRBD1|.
TGCGCCAGCAGCGGACAGGGGCGAGATAACACAGATACGCAGTATTTT
CASSGQGRDNTDTQYF
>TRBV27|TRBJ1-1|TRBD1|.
TGTGCCAGCAGAATGACAGGGGGCGCGACTGAAGCTTTCTTT
CASRMTGGATEAFF
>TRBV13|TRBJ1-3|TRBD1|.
TGTGCCAGCAGTGACACGACAGGGCAAGCTGGAAACACCATATATTTT
CASSDTTGQAGNTIYF
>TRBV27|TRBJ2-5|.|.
TGTGCCAGCAGCCATTATAAATCCCCGACTCCTCAAGAGACCCAGTACTTC
CASSHYKSPTPQETQYF
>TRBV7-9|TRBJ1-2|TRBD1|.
TGTGCCAGCAGCTCTACCCTTTGGACAGGAGAAGCTAACTATGGCTACACCTTC
CASSSTLWTGEANYGYTF
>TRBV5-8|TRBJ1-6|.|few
TGTGCCAGCAGCTTAGTACAGGGAGATTCACCCCTCCACTTT
CASSLVQGDSPLHF
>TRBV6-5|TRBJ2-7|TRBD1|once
TGTGCCAGCAGTTACTCGCCAGGGGGTGGCTACGAGCAGTACTTC
CASSYSPGGGYEQYF
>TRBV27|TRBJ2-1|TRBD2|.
TGTGCCAGCACCCCGGGACTAGGACTCTTCGACGGCTACAATGAGCAGTTCTTC
CASTPGLGLFDGYNEQFF
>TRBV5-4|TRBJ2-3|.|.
TGTGCCAGCAGCCTAGGGGGCACAGATACGCAGTATTTT
CASSLGGTDTQYF
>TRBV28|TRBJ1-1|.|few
TGTGCCAGCAGTTTAAACTTCTGGACAGAAGCTTTCTTT
CASSLNFWTEAFF
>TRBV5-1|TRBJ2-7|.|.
TGCGCCAGCAGTCAATACGGGGACACAACTTACGAGCAGTACTTC
CASSQYGDTTYEQYF
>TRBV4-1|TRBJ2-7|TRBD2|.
TGCGCCAGCAGCCCAAGGGACTACCACTCCTACGAGCAGTACTTC
CASSPRDYHSYEQYF
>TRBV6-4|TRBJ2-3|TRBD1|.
TGTGCCAGCAGGGAAACAGGGGCGTGGACAGATACGCAGTATTTT
CASRETGAWTDTQYF
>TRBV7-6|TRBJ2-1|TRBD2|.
TGTGCCAGCAGCCTACGACTAGCGGGAGGCACAGAAGAGCAGTTCTTC
CASSLRLAGGTEEQFF
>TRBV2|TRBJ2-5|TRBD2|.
TGTGCCAGCAGTGAAATTCCCCTAGGGGCGGGGGTGGAGACCCAGTACTTC
CASSEIPLGAGVETQYF
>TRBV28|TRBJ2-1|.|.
TGTGCCAGCAGTTTCCGGGATGAGCAGTTCTTC
CASSFRDEQFF
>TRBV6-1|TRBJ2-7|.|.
TGTGCCAGCAGTGAGGGACAAAGATCCTCCTACGAGCAGTACTTC
CASSEGQRSSYEQYF
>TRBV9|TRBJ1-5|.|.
TGTGCCAGCAGCGCTGACAGCAGCAATCAGCCCCAGCATTTT
CASSADSSNQPQHF
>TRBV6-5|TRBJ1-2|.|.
TGTGCCAGCAGTGCGGACAGCCTCTATGGCTACACCTTC
CASSADSLYGYTF
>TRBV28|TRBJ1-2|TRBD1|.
TGTGCCAGCAGACGTACTCCGGGACAGGGTATCGACTATGGCTACACCTTC
CASRRTPGQGIDYGYTF
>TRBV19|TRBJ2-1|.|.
TGTGCCAGTAGTATGGAGGGAGTCCGGTTCTCCTACAATGAGCAGTTCTTC
CASSMEGVRFSYNEQFF
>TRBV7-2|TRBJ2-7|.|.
TGTGCCAGCAGCTTAGGACAGGTCTACGAGCAGTACTTC
CASSLGQVYEQYF
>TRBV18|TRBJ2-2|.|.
TGTGCCAGCACTCAGGGGACCGGGGAGCTGTTTTTT
CASTQGTGELFF
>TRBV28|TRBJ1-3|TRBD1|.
TGTGCCAGCAGTTTCCCCGACAGGGGGCTGGATGGAAACACCATATATTTT
CASSFPDRGLDGNTIYF
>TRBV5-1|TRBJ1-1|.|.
TGCGCCAGCAGCTTGGGACAGGCACAGGGTGAAGCTTTCTTT
CASSLGQAQGEAFF
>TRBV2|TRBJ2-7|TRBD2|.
TGTGCCAGCAGTGAGGGGGGGACGAGCTACGAGCAGTACTTC
CASSEGGTSYEQYF
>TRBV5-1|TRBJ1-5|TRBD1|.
TGCGCCAGCAGCTTGTTCCCGGGACAGGATTTTTATCAGCCCCAGCATTTT
CASSLFPGQDFYQPQHF
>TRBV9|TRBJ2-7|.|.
TGTGCCAGCAGCGTAGGGGACGGGAGCTCCTACGAGCAGTACTTC
CASSVGDGSSYEQYF
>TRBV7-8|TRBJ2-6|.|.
TGTGCCAGCAGCTTGCGAAGACCTAGCTCTGGGGCCAACGTCCTGACTTTC
CASSLRRPSSGANVLTF
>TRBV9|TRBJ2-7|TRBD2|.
TGTGCCAGCAGCGGGGAGGGGAGCGTTAGCTCCTACGAGCAGTACTTC
CASSGEGSVSSYEQYF
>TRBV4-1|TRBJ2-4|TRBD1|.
TGCGCCAGCAGCCTCAGCCCCGGGACAGGGCAAAACATTCAGTACTTC
CASSLSPGTGQNIQYF
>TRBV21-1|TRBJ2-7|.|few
TGTGCCAGCAGCAACGAACCGGGACAGGAGTCCTACGAGCAGTACTTC
CASSNEPGQESYEQYF
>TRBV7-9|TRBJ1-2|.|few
TGTGCCAGCAGCCCTGGACAGCACATCTATGGCTACACCTTC
CASSPGQHIYGYTF
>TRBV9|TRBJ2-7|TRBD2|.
TGTGCCAGCAGCGTAGATGGCGGGGGCTACGAGCAGTACTTC
CASSVDGGGYEQYF
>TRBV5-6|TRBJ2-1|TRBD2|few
TGTGCCAGCAGCTCGCCCGGACTAGCGGGTCCAGGAAATGAGCAGTTCTTC
CASSSPGLAGPGNEQFF
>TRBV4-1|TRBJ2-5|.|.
TGCGCCAGCAGCCAAGATCAGCGGGCCCAGTACTTC
CASSQDQRAQYF
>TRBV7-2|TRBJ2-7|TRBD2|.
TGTGCCAGCAGTCTCCTCGAGTTGGGGGGGTCGGACTACGAGCAGTACTTC
CASSLLELGGSDYEQYF
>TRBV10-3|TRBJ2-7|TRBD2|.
TGTGCCAGCAAACTTGGACTAGCGGGCTCCTACGAGCAGTACTTC
CASKLGLAGSYEQYF
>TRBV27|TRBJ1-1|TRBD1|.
TGTGCCAGCAGTTTTGGGGACAGGGACATGAACACTGAAGCTTTCTTT
CASSFGDRDMNTEAFF
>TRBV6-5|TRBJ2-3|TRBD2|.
TGTGCCAGCGGAAATAGCGGGAGTACAGATACGCAGTATTTT
CASGNSGSTDTQYF
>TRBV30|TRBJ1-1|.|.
TGTGCCTGGAGTGTACAAAAGGGGACTGAAGCTTTCTTT
CAWSVQKGTEAFF
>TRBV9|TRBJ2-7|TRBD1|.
TGTGCCAGCAGCGCCGGGACAGGGGGCGCCTACGGGCAGTACTTC
CASSAGTGGAYGQYF